The 26 T cell receptor beta chains presented below share a single source sample, sequenced in a study of CD8+CD57+ T cells in acquired aplastic anemia. TCR beta VDJ and CDR3 profiles were obtained from a genomic DNA template. One entry per CDR3 protein results from TCRdb running MiXCR on the reads. The sample has 190,000 or so distinct CDR3 sequences, 48% seen once. All patients picked for sequencing had shown, by flow cytometry, an expansion of CD8+CD57+ cells. Sequences were obtained from sorted CD4+, CD8+, or CD8+CD57+ T cells (not recorded which) from PBMCs. The receptors were gathered from a human donor with aplastic anemia.

This clonotype was seen only a few times. Being one base from a much bigger clone, this may be a read error. The chain has TRBV4-2 and TRBJ2-7; D is undetermined. Per germline, CDR1 LGHNA and CDR2 YNFKEQ. This CDR3 has 15 amino acids. CDR3 region: CASSQVGSPLGEQHF. As DNA, the CDR3 is TGTGCCAGCAGCCAAGTCGGTTCTCCCTTAGGCGAGCAGCACTTC.

This clonotype was seen ten or more times. The V and J genes are TRBV18 and TRBJ2-7; D is ambiguous. V lost 0 bases and J 5 bases, leaving 8 bases between the germline ends. Germline CDR1 KGHSH, CDR2 LQKENI. The CDR3 extends over 13 amino acids. This CDR3 reads CASSPPLGHEQYF. CDR3 bases: TGTGCCAGCTCACCACCGCTAGGGCACGAGCAGTACTTC.

This clonotype occurred many times. This chain uses TRBV5-1 with TRBJ2-7, with 9 bases identical to TRBD1. Trimming took 2 bases from V and 3 from J; bases not matched to a gene: 3. The CDR3 runs 14 residues. Per the germline V gene, CDR1 is SGHRS and CDR2 is YFSETQ. This chain's CDR3 is CASSFGTGIYEQYF. CDR3 sequence (DNA): TGCGCCAGCAGCTTTGGGACAGGGATCTACGAGCAGTACTTC. Together with reference TRBV5-1 and TRBJ2-7, the CDR3 gives the full variable domain: KAGVTQTPRYLIKTRGQQVTLSCSPISGHRSVSWYQQTPGQGLQFLFEYFSETQRNKGNFPGRFSGRQFSNSRSEMNVSTLELGDSALYLCASSFGTGIYEQYFGPGTRLTVT.

This clonotype was seen ten or more times. This sequence joins TRBV2 and TRBJ2-7; 8 positions match TRBD1. The CDR3 runs 15 residues. Losses at the gene ends were 6 bases for V and 3 bases for J; bases not matched to a gene: 10. Germline V gives CDR1 SNHLY, CDR2 FYNNEI. This CDR3 reads CASSEIGQGDYEQYF. CDR3 nucleotide sequence: TGTGCCAGCAGCGAAATCGGACAGGGAGACTACGAGCAGTACTTC.

The CDR3 DNA reads as TGTGCCAGCAGCTTATCGGCGGGAGGGCCTGGAAACACCATATATTTT. This encodes CASSLSAGGPGNTIYF. The chain carries TRBV7-2 and TRBJ1-3; D is uncertain. V lost 2 bases and J 2 bases, leaving 13 bases between the germline ends. Germline lookup yields CDR1 SGHTA and CDR2 FQGNSA. This CDR3 spans 16 amino acids.

This clonotype has only a few counts. The CDR3 protein is CASSLSPGGISSEQYF. The CDR3 DNA is TGTGCCAGCAGCCTCTCCCCCGGGGGGATTTCGTCCGAGCAGTACTTC. The J gene is TRBJ2-7, the V gene TRBV3-1; TRBD2 matches 7 bases. There are 16 residues in the CDR3. V dropped 4 bases and J dropped 6; count of bases not matched to a gene: 15. Germline V lookup: CDR1 LGHDT, CDR2 YNNKEL (reference sequence).

This clonotype appeared many times. The J gene is TRBJ2-2, the V gene TRBV12-3 or TRBV12-4, with 7 bases fitting TRBD1. V was clipped by 6 bases and J by 5 bases; unmatched bases: 9. CDR3 length: 15 residues. CDR3 DNA sequence: TGTGCCAGCAGCTTCCGGGACAGCCCAACCGGGGAGCTGTTTTTT. Translating gives CASSFRDSPTGELFF.

This clonotype appeared many times. J is TRBJ1-1 and V is TRBV5-8; 9 nucleotides align to TRBD1. This CDR3 spans 15 amino acids. CDR1 is SGHTS, CDR2 YDEGEE, per germline. V trimming: 5 bases; J trimming: 5 bases; junction bases outside the gene matches: 10. The CDR3 DNA follows: TGTGCCAGCAGGGCCGGGACAGGGTTTGCGACTGAAGCTTTCTTT. It specifies CASRAGTGFATEAFF.

The chain carries TRBV2 and TRBJ2-1; D might be TRBD2 (6 bases). Trimming pared 4 bases from V and 8 bases from J, leaving 12 bases between. Germline assignment: CDR1 SNHLY and CDR2 FYNNEI. The length of the CDR3 is 13 residues. The CDR3 DNA reads as TGTGCCAGCAGTGTTAGGAGGGCCTATGAGCAGTTCTTC. It codes for CASSVRRAYEQFF.

This clonotype occurred many times. The rearrangement links TRBV6-1 to TRBJ2-3, with TRBD2 identical over 8 bases. Germline values: CDR1 MNHNS, CDR2 SASEGT. The CDR3 has 15 amino acids. V shed 2 bases and J 0 bases; nucleotides not matched to a gene: 1. DNA for the CDR3: TGTGCCAGCAGTGAAAGCGGGAGAAGCACAGATACGCAGTATTTT. Translating it yields CASSESGRSTDTQYF.

The chain recombines TRBV11-2 with TRBJ1-1; the D gene is possibly TRBD1 (6 bases). CDR1 SGHAT and CDR2 FQNNGV come from the germline V gene. The CDR3 spans 17 residues. V was clipped by 7 bases and J by 4 bases, with 25 bases between them. CDR3 DNA: TGTGCCAGCAACTTGTTGGTATTCGGGGGCTTGGGCACTGAAGCTTTCTTT. It encodes CASNLLVFGGLGTEAFF.

In this sample, this clonotype turned up many times. J is TRBJ2-7 and V is TRBV12-3 or TRBV12-4; 7 bases match TRBD1. CDR3 length equals 12 residues. V trimming: 1 base; J trimming: 8 bases; junction bases outside the gene matches: 2. This chain's CDR3 is CASSLGDRKQYF. The CDR3 DNA sequence: TGTGCCAGCAGTTTAGGGGACAGAAAGCAGTACTTC.

The chain has TRBV20-1 and TRBJ2-5, with a weak D call TRBD1 (6 bases). The V and J ends lost 3 bases and 1 base respectively, with 12 bases between them. This CDR3 contains 14 residues. Germline-derived CDR1 and CDR2 are DFQATT and SNEGSKA (reference sequence). The CDR3 protein is CSASRTESQETQYF. In nucleotides, the CDR3 is TGCAGTGCTAGTCGGACAGAGTCCCAAGAGACCCAGTACTTC.

This clonotype was seen many times. The rearrangement uses TRBV20-1 and TRBJ2-1, with TRBD2 matching 9 bases. V lost 5 bases and J lost 8; bases outside the gene matches: 13. Germline assignment: CDR1 DFQATT and CDR2 SNEGSKA (reference sequence). The CDR3 extends over 15 amino acids. CDR3 loop: CSAAPPAGGRDEQFF. The CDR3 coding sequence is TGCAGTGCTGCCCCCCCCGCGGGAGGGCGCGATGAGCAGTTCTTC.

In this sample, this clonotype turned up many times. The chain combines TRBV6-1 with TRBJ1-5; D remains unclear. The ends were cut back, 4 bases at V and 0 bases at J, with 19 bases in the middle. Germline V gene data show CDR1 as MNHNS and CDR2 as SASEGT. CDR3 length equals 18 residues. The CDR3 DNA reads as TGTGCCAGCAGTGCCTACCCTTCGGGGAAACATAGCAATCAGCCCCAGCATTTT. Its protein product is CASSAYPSGKHSNQPQHF.

The sample holds many counts of this clonotype. The chain combines TRBV9 with TRBJ2-1; D is unclear. CDR3 length: 14 amino acids. Per germline, CDR1 SGDLS and CDR2 YYNGEE. V was clipped by 0 bases and J by 9 bases, with 13 bases between them. Written as DNA, the CDR3 is TGTGCCAGCAGCGTAGGGGGTAGCCTGGGTGAGCAGTTCTTC. Its protein product is CASSVGGSLGEQFF.

The chain employs TRBV5-4 and TRBJ1-4; D might be TRBD1 (6 bases). The length of the CDR3 is 15 residues. Germline V lookup: CDR1 SGHNT, CDR2 YYREEE (reference sequence). V shed 4 bases and J shed 5 bases, with 15 bases lying between them. This chain's CDR3 is CASSLPQGRNEKLFF. The CDR3 DNA sequence: TGTGCCAGCAGCCTGCCCCAGGGGAGAAATGAAAAACTGTTTTTT.

This clonotype occurred many times. The J gene is TRBJ2-1, the V gene TRBV10-1, with 8 positions matching TRBD1. CDR1 is WNHNN, CDR2 SYGVQD, per germline (reference sequence). V shed 8 bases and J 9 bases; nucleotides not matched to a gene: 9. CDR3 length: 13 residues. CDR3 region: CASSRAGGSEQFF. CDR3 sequence (DNA): TGCGCCAGCTCCCGGGCAGGGGGCAGTGAGCAGTTCTTC.

The chain links TRBV4-1 to TRBJ2-1; 7 nucleotides agree with TRBD1. Germline trimming cut 4 bases from V and 8 bases from J; bases unmatched to any gene: 14. The germline CDR1 and CDR2 sequences are MGHRA and YSYEKL. The CDR3 sequence is 16 residues long. The CDR3 DNA sequence: TGCGCCAGCAGCCTCTACAGGGGTGGTGGTTGGGATGAGCAGTTCTTC. Translation: CASSLYRGGGWDEQFF.

The chain uses TRBV7-6 and TRBJ1-2; a possible D gene is TRBD1 (5 bases). The CDR3 is 13 residues long. V lost 1 base and J 8 bases, leaving 11 bases between the germline ends. From germline, CDR1 is SGHVS and CDR2 FNYEAQ. The CDR3 reads CASSLEGVKGYTF. Written as DNA, the CDR3 is TGTGCCAGCAGCTTAGAAGGGGTGAAGGGCTACACCTTC.

The chain has TRBV19 and TRBJ2-7; 10 positions agree with TRBD2. The CDR3 covers 15 residues. Trimming removed 4 bases from V and 3 bases from J; junction bases left unmatched: 6. CDR1 and CDR2 (germline): LNHDA, SQIVND (reference sequence). The CDR3 DNA reads TGTGCCAGTAGTAGGCTAGCGGGAGTAGGCTACGAGCAGTACTTC. It translates to CASSRLAGVGYEQYF.

The chain couples TRBV11-1 to TRBJ2-1; 13 positions match TRBD2. Trimming cost V 4 bases and J 8 bases; bases outside gene matches: 8. This CDR3 comprises 16 residues. Germline V gene data show CDR1 as SGHAT and CDR2 as FQDESV (reference sequence). CDR3 coding DNA: TGTGCCAGCAGCTACGGACTAGCGGGAGCGGGGCATGAGCAGTTCTTC. This codes for CASSYGLAGAGHEQFF.

This clonotype was seen many times. The CDR3 spells CASSPFRADPAREQYF. In DNA, the CDR3 is TGTGCCAGCAGCCCCTTTCGTGCAGACCCAGCCCGCGAGCAGTACTTC. The chain combines TRBV7-6 with TRBJ2-7; no reliable D call. Germline CDR1 reads SGHVS; CDR2 reads FNYEAQ. The CDR3 has 16 amino acids. V gave up 5 bases and J gave up 6 bases, with 23 bases separating them.

This clonotype was detected ten times or more. The rearrangement links TRBV5-4 to TRBJ2-3, with 7 bases that match TRBD2. The CDR3 is 16 amino acids. CDR1 and CDR2 (germline): SGHNT, YYREEE (reference sequence). The trim removed 0 bases at V and 0 bases at J, leaving 4 bases unmatched. This CDR3 is CASSLAGTTSTDTQYF. The CDR3 DNA sequence: TGTGCCAGCAGCTTGGCCGGGACTACGAGCACAGATACGCAGTATTTT.

The chain uses TRBV29-1 and TRBJ2-3; 8 positions match TRBD1. J was trimmed by 4 bases and V by 6 bases; bases with no gene match: 9. The length of the CDR3 is 14 residues. CDR1 SQVTM and CDR2 ANQGSEA come from the germline V gene. This CDR3 is CSVLGADRADTQYF. Here the CDR3 DNA reads TGCAGCGTCCTCGGAGCGGACAGGGCAGATACGCAGTATTTT.

Ten or more counts support this clonotype. The rearrangement joins TRBV27 to TRBJ2-2, with D possibly being TRBD2 (5 bases). V was pared by 4 bases and J by 5 bases, with 5 bases between. CDR1 is MNHEY, CDR2 SMNVEV, per germline (reference sequence). The CDR3 is 12 amino acids. CDR3 loop: CASSSGTGELFF. CDR3 nucleotide sequence: TGTGCCAGCAGTTCGGGGACCGGGGAGCTGTTTTTT.